The count of the clone carrying this T cell receptor (beta chain) is one. V was trimmed by 9 bases and J by 1 base, leaving 7 bases between them. This CDR3 has 11 amino acids. Per the germline V gene, CDR1 is ENHRY and CDR2 is SYGVKD. This specimen comes from a study of blood T cell repertoires in COVID-19. Study overall: The origin of the acute and convalescent COVID-19 samples was the United States, Italy and Spain.

Authors' analysis steps: Reference gene primer amplification gave nucleated cell count estimates. This table comes from immunoSEQ multiplex PCR, and its TCRdb copy is limited to in-frame clones, with some not included. V, J and clone size are those of that table, while D and trimming were read from the DNA. The sample consists of about 150,000 clones, approximately 80% of them appearing once. The rearrangement links TRBV10-3 to TRBJ2-7; D perhaps matches TRBD1 (6 bases). The clonotype was recovered from a human donor with acute or convalescent COVID-19. The donor label of this sample is uncertain. What was sequenced was peripheral blood. CDR3 in DNA: TGTGCCATAGGGGGTTCCTACGAGCAGTACTTC. The encoded protein is CAIGGSYEQYF.